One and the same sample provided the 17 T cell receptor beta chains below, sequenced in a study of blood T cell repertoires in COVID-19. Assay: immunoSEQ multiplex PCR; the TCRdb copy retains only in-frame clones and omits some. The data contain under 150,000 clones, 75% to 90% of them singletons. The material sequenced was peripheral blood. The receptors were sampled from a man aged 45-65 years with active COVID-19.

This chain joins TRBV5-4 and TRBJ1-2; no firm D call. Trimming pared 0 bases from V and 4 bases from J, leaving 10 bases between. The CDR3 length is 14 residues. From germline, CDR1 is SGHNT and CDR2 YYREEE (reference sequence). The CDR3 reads CASSLVGLSYGYTF. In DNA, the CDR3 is TGTGCCAGCAGCTTGGTTGGGCTCTCCTATGGCTACACCTTC.

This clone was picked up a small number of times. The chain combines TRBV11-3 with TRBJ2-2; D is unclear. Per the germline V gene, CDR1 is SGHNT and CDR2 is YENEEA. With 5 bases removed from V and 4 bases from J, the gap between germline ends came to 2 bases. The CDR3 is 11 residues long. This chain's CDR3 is CASSRTGELFF. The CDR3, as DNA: TGTGCCAGCAGCCGCACCGGGGAGCTGTTTTTT. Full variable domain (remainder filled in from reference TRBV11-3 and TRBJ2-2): EAGVVQSPRYKIIEKKQPVAFWCNPISGHNTLYWYLQNLGQGPELLIRYENEEAVDDSQLPKDRFSAERLKGVDSTLKIQPAELGDSAVYLCASSRTGELFFGEGSRLTVL.

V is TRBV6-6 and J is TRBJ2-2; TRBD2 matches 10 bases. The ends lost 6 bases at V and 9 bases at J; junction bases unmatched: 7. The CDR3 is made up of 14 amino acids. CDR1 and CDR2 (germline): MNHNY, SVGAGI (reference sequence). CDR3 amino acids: CASSHPSGGRELFF. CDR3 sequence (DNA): TGTGCCAGCAGCCACCCTAGCGGGGGAAGGGAGCTGTTTTTT.

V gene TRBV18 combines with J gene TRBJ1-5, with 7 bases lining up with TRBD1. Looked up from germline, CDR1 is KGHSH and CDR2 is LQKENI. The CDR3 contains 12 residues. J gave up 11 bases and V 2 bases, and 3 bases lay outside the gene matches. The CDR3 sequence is CASSPTGESQHF. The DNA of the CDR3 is TGTGCCAGCTCACCAACAGGGGAATCCCAGCATTTT.

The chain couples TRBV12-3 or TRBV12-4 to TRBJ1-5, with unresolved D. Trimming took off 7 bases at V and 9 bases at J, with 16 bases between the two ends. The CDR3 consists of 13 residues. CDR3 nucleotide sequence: TGTGCCAGCACCCCCTCCTACCCTTTGCCCCAGCATTTT. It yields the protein CASTPSYPLPQHF.

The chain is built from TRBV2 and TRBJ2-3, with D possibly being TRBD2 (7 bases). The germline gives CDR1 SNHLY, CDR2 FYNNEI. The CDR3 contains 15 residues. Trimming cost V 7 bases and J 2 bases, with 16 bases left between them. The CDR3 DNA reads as TGTGCCAGCACGTCTCAGGCGGGGGCCACAGATACGCAGTATTTT. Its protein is CASTSQAGATDTQYF.

DNA of the CDR3: TGTGCCAGCACCAGGGAATCTAACTATGGCTACACCTTC. Its translation is CASTRESNYGYTF. V gene TRBV6-5 combines with J gene TRBJ1-2, with D maybe TRBD1 (5 bases). CDR1 is MNHEY and CDR2 is SVGAGI in the germline V gene. V was trimmed by 7 bases and J by 0 bases, leaving 9 bases between them. The CDR3 is made up of 13 amino acids.

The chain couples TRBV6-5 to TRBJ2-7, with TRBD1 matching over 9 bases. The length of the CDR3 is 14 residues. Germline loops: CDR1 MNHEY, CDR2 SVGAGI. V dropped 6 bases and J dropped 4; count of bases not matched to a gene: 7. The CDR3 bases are TGTGCCAGCAGGGGCGGGACAGGGAAGTACGAGCAGTACTTC. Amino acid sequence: CASRGGTGKYEQYF.

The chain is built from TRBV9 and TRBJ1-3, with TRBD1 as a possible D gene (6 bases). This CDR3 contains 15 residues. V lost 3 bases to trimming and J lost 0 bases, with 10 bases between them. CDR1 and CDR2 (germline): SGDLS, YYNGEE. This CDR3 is CASSATGRSGNTIYF. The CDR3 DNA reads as TGTGCCAGCAGCGCGACAGGACGCTCTGGAAACACCATATATTTT. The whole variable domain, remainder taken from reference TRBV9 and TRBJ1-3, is DSGVTQTPKHLITATGQRVTLRCSPRSGDLSVYWYQQSLDQGLQFLIQYYNGEERAKGNILERFSAQQFPDLHSELNLSSLELGDSALYFCASSATGRSGNTIYFGEGSWLTVV.

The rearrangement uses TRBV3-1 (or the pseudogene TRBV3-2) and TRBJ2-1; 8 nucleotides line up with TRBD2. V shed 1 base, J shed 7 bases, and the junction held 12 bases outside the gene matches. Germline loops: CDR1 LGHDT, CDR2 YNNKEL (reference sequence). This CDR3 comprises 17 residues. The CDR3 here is CASSQGDTGGSGNEQFF. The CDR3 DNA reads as TGTGCCAGCAGCCAAGGAGATACGGGGGGGAGTGGTAATGAGCAGTTCTTC.

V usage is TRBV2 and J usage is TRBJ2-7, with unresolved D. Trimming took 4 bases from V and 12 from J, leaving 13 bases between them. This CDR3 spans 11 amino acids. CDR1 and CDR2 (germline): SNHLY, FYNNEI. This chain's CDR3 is CASSVNLSGYF. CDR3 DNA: TGTGCCAGCAGTGTCAACCTCTCAGGGTACTTC.

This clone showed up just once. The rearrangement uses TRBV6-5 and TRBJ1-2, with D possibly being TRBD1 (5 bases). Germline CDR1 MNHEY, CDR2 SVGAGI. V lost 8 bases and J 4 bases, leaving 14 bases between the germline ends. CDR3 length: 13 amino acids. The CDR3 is CASWGEGSYGYTF. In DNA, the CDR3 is TGTGCCAGCTGGGGGGAGGGTTCCTATGGCTACACCTTC.

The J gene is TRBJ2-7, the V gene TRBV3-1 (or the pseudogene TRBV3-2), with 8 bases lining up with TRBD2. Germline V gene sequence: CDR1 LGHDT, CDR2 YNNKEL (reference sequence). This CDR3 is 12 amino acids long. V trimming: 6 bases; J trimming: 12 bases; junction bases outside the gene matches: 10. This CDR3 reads CASSPGTSFAYF. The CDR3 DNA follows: TGTGCCAGCAGTCCCGGGACTAGTTTCGCGTACTTC.

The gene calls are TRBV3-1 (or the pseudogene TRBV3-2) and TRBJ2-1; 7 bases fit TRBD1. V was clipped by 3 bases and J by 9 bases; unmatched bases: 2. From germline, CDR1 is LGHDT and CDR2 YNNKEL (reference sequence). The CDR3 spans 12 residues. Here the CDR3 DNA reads TGTGCCAGCAGCCAGACAGGGTTTGAGCAGTTCTTC. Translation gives CASSQTGFEQFF.

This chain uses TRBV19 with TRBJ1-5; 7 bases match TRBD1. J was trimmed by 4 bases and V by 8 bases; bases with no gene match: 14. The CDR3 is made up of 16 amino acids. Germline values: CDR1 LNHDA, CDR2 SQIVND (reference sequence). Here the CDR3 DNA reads TGTGCCAGTGATGACAGGGCGCCCAAAGGGAATCAGCCCCAGCATTTT. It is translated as CASDDRAPKGNQPQHF.

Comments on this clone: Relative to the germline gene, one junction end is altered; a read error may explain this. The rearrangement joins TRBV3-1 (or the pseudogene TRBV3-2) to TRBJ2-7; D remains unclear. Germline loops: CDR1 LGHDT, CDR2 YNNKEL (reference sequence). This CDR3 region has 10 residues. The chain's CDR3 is CASSQDELYF. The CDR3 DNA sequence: TGTGCCAGCAGCCAAGATGAGCTGTACTTC.

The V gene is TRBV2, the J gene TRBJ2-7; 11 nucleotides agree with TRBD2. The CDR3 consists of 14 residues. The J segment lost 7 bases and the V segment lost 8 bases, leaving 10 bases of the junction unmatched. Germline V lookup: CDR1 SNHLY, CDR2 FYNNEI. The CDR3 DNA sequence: TGTGCCAGCGTAGCGGGGGGGCCACTCCCAGAGCAGTACTTC. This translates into CASVAGGPLPEQYF.